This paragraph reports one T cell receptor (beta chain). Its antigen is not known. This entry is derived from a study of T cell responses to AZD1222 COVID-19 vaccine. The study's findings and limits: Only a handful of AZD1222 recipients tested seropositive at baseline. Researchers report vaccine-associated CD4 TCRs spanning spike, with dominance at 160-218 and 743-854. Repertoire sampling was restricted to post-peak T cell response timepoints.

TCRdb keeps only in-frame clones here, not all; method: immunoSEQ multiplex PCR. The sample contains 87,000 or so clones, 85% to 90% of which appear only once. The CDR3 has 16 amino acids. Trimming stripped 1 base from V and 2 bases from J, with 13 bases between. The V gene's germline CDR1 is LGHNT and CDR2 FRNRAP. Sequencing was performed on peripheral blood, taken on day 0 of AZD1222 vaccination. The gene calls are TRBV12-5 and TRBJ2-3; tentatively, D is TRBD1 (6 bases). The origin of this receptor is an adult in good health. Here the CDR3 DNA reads TGTGCTAGTGGTTTGGCCCTTGGGGGCACCACAGATACGCAGTATTTT. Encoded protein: CASGLALGGTTDTQYF.